The table lists the clone carrying this T cell receptor (beta chain) with a few counts. Its antigen is unidentified. The data were obtained in a study of T cell repertoires in cytomegalovirus infection. At the level of the study: Public TCR beta signatures provided an indication of both CMV infection and a matching HLA type. Study observations and caveats: The ex vivo response was dominated by HLA-C-restricted CMV-specific TCR beta clonotypes. There were carriers of CMV plus the relevant HLA, and cumulative public TCR beta family frequency identified them.

Germline assignment: CDR1 DFQATT and CDR2 SNEGSKA (reference sequence). The J segment lost 6 bases and the V segment lost 6 bases, leaving 10 bases of the junction unmatched. This CDR3 has 14 residues. Using its own MiXCR run on the reads, TCRdb lists one record per CDR3 protein. The top ten hold about a third of the sample, which has some 130,000 distinct CDR3 sequences, roughly a quarter seen once. The sequencing input was PBMCs, sequenced either directly or after in vitro stimulation (not recorded which). The clonotype was recovered from a human donor in good health (CMV status not recorded). Some clones in this sample may be carry-over from other donors' samples. The chain couples TRBV20-1 to TRBJ2-1; 8 bases are a match to TRBD1. CDR3 sequence reads: CSALRQGSSNEQFF. For the CDR3, the DNA is TGCAGTGCCCTGAGACAGGGGTCCAGCAATGAGCAGTTCTTC.